This record looks at one TCR beta chain sequence and its context. V was clipped by 8 bases and J by 3 bases, with 17 bases between them. Germline V gene data show CDR1 as SEHNR and CDR2 as FQNEAQ (reference sequence). The CDR3 totals 15 residues. The sample belongs to a study of blood T cell repertoires in COVID-19. Overall study context: Samples representing acute and convalescent COVID-19 were sourced from the United States, Italy and Spain.

Original analysis: The assay estimated nucleated cells by amplifying reference gene primers. Produced via immunoSEQ multiplex PCR; TCRdb's table is partial and in-frame only. V, J and clone size were drawn from that table, and D and trimming were deduced from the DNA. The sample carries approximately 130,000 clones, more than 60% recorded once. The sample comprised peripheral blood. V gene TRBV7-9 combines with J gene TRBJ2-1; possible D gene TRBD2, 5 bases. This TCR was sampled from a woman between 70 and 85 years old with acute or convalescent COVID-19. The CDR3 region is CASGRGPPFYNEQFF. CDR3 in DNA: TGTGCCAGCGGGAGAGGCCCACCATTCTACAATGAGCAGTTCTTC. Filled out from reference TRBV7-9 and TRBJ2-1, the complete variable domain reads DTGVSQNPRHKITKRGQNVTFRCDPISEHNRLYWYRQTLGQGPEFLTYFQNEAQLEKSRLLSDRFSAERPKGSFSTLEIQRTEQGDSAMYLCASGRGPPFYNEQFFGPGTRLTVL.